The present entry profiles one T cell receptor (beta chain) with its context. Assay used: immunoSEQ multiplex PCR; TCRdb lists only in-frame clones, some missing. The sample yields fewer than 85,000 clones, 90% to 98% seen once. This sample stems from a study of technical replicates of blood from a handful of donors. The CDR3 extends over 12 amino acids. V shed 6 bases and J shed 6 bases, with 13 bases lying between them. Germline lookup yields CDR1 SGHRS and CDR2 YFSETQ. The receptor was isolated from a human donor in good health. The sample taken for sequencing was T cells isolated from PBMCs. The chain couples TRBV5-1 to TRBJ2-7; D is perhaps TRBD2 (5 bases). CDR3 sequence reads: CASIGEATEQYF. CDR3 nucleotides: TGCGCCAGCATCGGGGAAGCTACCGAGCAGTACTTC.